Listed here are 26 T cell receptor beta chains from one sample, sequenced in a study of OX40 agonist ivuxolimab in advanced cancers. Data came from immunoSEQ multiplex PCR; TCRdb stores just in-frame clones and leaves some out. The data show some 39,000 clones, about nine tenths seen once. Sample: CD4+ or CD8+ T cells sorted from blood, taken in a trial of the OX40 agonist ivuxolimab. These receptors all come from an adult with an advanced solid tumor such as melanoma, head and neck, liver or kidney cancer.

This clone was seen more than once but under ten times. The chain links TRBV18 to TRBJ2-7, with D possibly matching TRBD1 (6 bases). Trimming removed 2 bases from V and 9 bases from J, with 17 bases in between. Germline CDR1 is KGHSH and CDR2 is LQKENI. CDR3 length: 14 amino acids. The CDR3 nucleotides are TGTGCCAGCTCACCAATGGACAGCTTCCTTTGGCAGTACTTC. Encoded protein: CASSPMDSFLWQYF.

The CDR3 coding sequence is TGTGCCAGCAGCGGAGACCCGGGACTAGCGGGGAATGAGCAGTTCTTC. Translated: CASSGDPGLAGNEQFF. The chain couples TRBV5-4 to TRBJ2-1; 13 bases map to TRBD2. The CDR3 is made up of 16 amino acids. In germline, CDR1 is SGHNT, CDR2 YYREEE (reference sequence). Unmatched junction bases numbered 8, after V lost 4 bases and J lost 7 bases. Variable domain in full (rest from reference TRBV5-4 and TRBJ2-1): ETGVTQSPTHLIKTRGQQVTLRCSSQSGHNTVSWYQQALGQGPQFIFQYYREEENGRGNFPPRFSGLQFPNYSSELNVNALELDDSALYLCASSGDPGLAGNEQFFGPGTRLTVL.

The rearrangement links TRBV7-2 to TRBJ2-7, with D maybe TRBD2 (6 bases). The ends were cut back, 3 bases at V and 4 bases at J, with 10 bases in the middle. The CDR3 consists of 13 residues. In germline, CDR1 is SGHTA, CDR2 FQGNSA. CDR3: CASSLPGSYEQYF. As DNA, the CDR3 is TGTGCCAGCAGCTTGCCCGGGAGTTACGAGCAGTACTTC.

The rearrangement links TRBV9 to TRBJ2-1, with TRBD1 identical over 12 bases. V gave up 0 bases and J gave up 8 bases; unmatched junction bases: 3. Germline loops: CDR1 SGDLS, CDR2 YYNGEE. The CDR3 is 15 residues long. CDR3 residues: CASSVEGTGGHEQFF. CDR3 coding DNA: TGTGCCAGCAGCGTAGAGGGGACAGGGGGCCATGAGCAGTTCTTC.

The V gene is TRBV5-1, the J gene TRBJ2-3; 9 nucleotides align to TRBD2. The ends lost 2 bases at V and 2 bases at J; junction bases unmatched: 12. CDR1 is SGHRS and CDR2 is YFSETQ in the germline V gene. The CDR3 runs to 18 residues. CDR3 residues: CASSLRVRAGGPTDTQYF. DNA of the CDR3: TGCGCCAGCAGCTTACGGGTTAGAGCGGGAGGCCCCACAGATACGCAGTATTTT.

The chain is built from TRBV28 and TRBJ2-7; a possible D gene is TRBD1 (6 bases). Trimming cost V 10 bases and J 0 bases, with 13 bases left between them. The CDR3 length is 13 residues. CDR1 MDHEN and CDR2 SYDVKM come from the germline V gene. The DNA for the CDR3 is TGTGCCACGAAGAGGGGGAGCTCCTACGAGCAGTACTTC. This gives the protein CATKRGSSYEQYF.

The rearrangement joins TRBV5-1 to TRBJ2-5; D is uncertain. V was cut by 2 bases and J by 2 bases, with 7 bases left in between. Germline lookup yields CDR1 SGHRS and CDR2 YFSETQ. The CDR3 covers 13 residues. As DNA, the CDR3 is TGCGCCAGCAGCTTACAGCAGCAAGAGACCCAGTACTTC. Amino acid sequence: CASSLQQQETQYF.

The chain employs TRBV9 and TRBJ2-7; D uncertain. This CDR3 is built from 13 residues. Trimming cost V 4 bases and J 5 bases, with 13 bases left between them. CDR1 SGDLS and CDR2 YYNGEE come from the germline V gene. CDR3 sequence (DNA): TGTGCCAGCAGCTGGTCCCCCCGAGACGAGCAGTACTTC. As protein: CASSWSPRDEQYF.

The CDR3 loop is CASSPGTGAGKLFF. The CDR3 nucleotides read TGCGCCAGCAGCCCCGGAACTGGGGCTGGAAAACTGTTTTTT. The V gene is TRBV5-1, the J gene TRBJ1-4; TRBD1 might be the D (5 bases). Germline V CDR1 and CDR2: SGHRS, YFSETQ. Trimming shortened V by 4 bases and J by 10 bases, and 17 bases separated the two germline ends. This CDR3 is 14 amino acids long.

This chain connects TRBV21-1 to TRBJ2-5; no check of the table's D call, TRBD2, against the DNA was made. TRBV21-1 is tagged as a pseudogene. CDR3 length: 19 residues. CDR3 in DNA: TGTGCCAGCACCAAGGAAGAGTTCGAAACTAGCGGGAGTGGAGAGACCCAGTACTTC. Encoded protein: CASTKEEFETSGSGETQYF.

The table lists this clone with a count of one. The J gene is TRBJ1-1, the V gene TRBV5-1, with 8 bases identical to TRBD1. CDR1 and CDR2 (germline): SGHRS, YFSETQ. Trimming at V came to 5 bases and at J to 7 bases, leaving 10 bases not matched to a gene. The CDR3 has 14 amino acids. The CDR3 loop is CASRQMDRAGEAFF. CDR3 DNA: TGCGCCAGCAGACAAATGGACAGGGCGGGTGAAGCTTTCTTT.

This clone was seen a single time. The chain recombines TRBV30 with TRBJ2-5, with 9 bases that match TRBD1. V dropped 4 bases and J dropped 4; count of bases not matched to a gene: 7. This CDR3 contains 14 residues. Germline CDR1 is GTSNPN and CDR2 is SVGIG (reference sequence). The CDR3 DNA sequence: TGTGCCTGGATAGAAGGGACAGGGTCAGAGACCCAGTACTTC. This translates into CAWIEGTGSETQYF.

The chain combines TRBV7-2 with TRBJ2-7, with TRBD2 matching over 14 bases. The CDR3 extends over 16 amino acids. Per the germline V gene, CDR1 is SGHTA and CDR2 is FQGNSA. Germline trimming cut 5 bases from V and 3 bases from J; bases unmatched to any gene: 6. The CDR3 bases are TGTGCCAGCAGCCTCGGGACTAGCGGGAGTTTCTACGAGCAGTACTTC. The encoded protein is CASSLGTSGSFYEQYF.

This clone was seen a handful of times. The chain uses TRBV28 and TRBJ2-7, with 7 bases aligning to TRBD1. Germline CDR1 is MDHEN and CDR2 is SYDVKM. V was clipped by 7 bases and J by 4 bases; unmatched bases: 4. CDR3 length equals 12 residues. CDR3 loop: CASKRGLYEQYF. The CDR3 nucleotides read TGTGCCAGCAAAAGGGGGCTTTACGAGCAGTACTTC.

The V gene is TRBV18, the J gene TRBJ2-3, with D possibly TRBD2 on 5 matching bases. V was shortened by 0 bases and J by 10 bases, with 14 bases between the two germline ends. The CDR3 runs 14 residues. Germline CDR1 KGHSH, CDR2 LQKENI. The CDR3 reads CASSPPGSGVAQYF. The CDR3 region has the DNA TGTGCCAGCTCACCACCGGGGAGCGGCGTGGCGCAGTATTTT. Full variable domain (outside the CDR3, taken from reference TRBV18 and TRBJ2-3): NAGVMQNPRHLVRRRGQEARLRCSPMKGHSHVYWYRQLPEEGLKFMVYLQKENIIDESGMPKERFSAEFPKEGPSILRIQQVVRGDSAAYFCASSPPGSGVAQYFGPGTRLTVL.

J is TRBJ2-7 and V is TRBV15; 7 nucleotides agree with TRBD1. Germline-derived CDR1 and CDR2 are LNHNV and YYDKDF (reference sequence). Germline trimming cut 0 bases from V and 5 bases from J; bases unmatched to any gene: 10. This CDR3 region has 16 residues. CDR3 sequence (DNA): TGTGCCACCAGCAGAGATGCCAACAGGGGCCTCGACGAGCAGTACTTC. It encodes CATSRDANRGLDEQYF.

The V and J genes are TRBV10-1 and TRBJ1-2; the D is unclear. Germline V gene lookup returns CDR1 WNHNN and CDR2 SYGVQD (reference sequence). This CDR3 has 13 amino acids. Trimming pared 3 bases from V and 7 bases from J, leaving 12 bases between. CDR3 region: CASSESSGLGYTF. DNA for the CDR3: TGCGCCAGCAGTGAATCGAGTGGGCTTGGCTACACCTTC.

The chain has TRBV10-3 and TRBJ2-5; 8 nucleotides align to TRBD1. The J call is in doubt because the DNA end fits TRBJ2-7 better. Per germline, CDR1 ENHRY and CDR2 SYGVKD. The CDR3 consists of 13 residues. The CDR3 spells CAIKGQGSYEQYF. As DNA, the CDR3 is TGTGCCATCAAAGGACAGGGATCCTACGAGCAGTACTTC.

The chain uses TRBV14 and TRBJ2-3; D is unresolved. This CDR3 region has 13 residues. CDR1 and CDR2 from the germline V gene are SGHDN and FVKESK. V was shortened by 4 bases and J by 8 bases, with 13 bases between the two germline ends. CDR3 sequence (DNA): TGTGCCAGCAGCCGATACCCCTTAGGTACGCAGTATTTT. Translating gives CASSRYPLGTQYF.

The chain is built from TRBV19 and TRBJ2-1, with 10 nucleotides matching TRBD2. With V trimmed by 8 bases and J by 7 bases, 14 bases remained unmatched. The CDR3 consists of 16 residues. Per the germline V gene, CDR1 is LNHDA and CDR2 is SQIVND (reference sequence). The CDR3 DNA reads TGTGCCAGTTCTATTAGCGGGGGGAGCTTAGGGAATGAGCAGTTCTTC. Its protein product is CASSISGGSLGNEQFF.

The genes are TRBV11-2 and TRBJ1-5; tentative D call: TRBD1 (6 bases). The CDR3 extends over 15 amino acids. Germline V gene data show CDR1 as SGHAT and CDR2 as FQNNGV. Trimming took off 5 bases at V and 3 bases at J, with 14 bases between the two ends. In DNA, the CDR3 is TGTGCCAGCAGCCTCACTACAGGGAACAATCAGCCCCAGCATTTT. Encoded protein: CASSLTTGNNQPQHF. Full variable domain (outside the CDR3, taken from reference TRBV11-2 and TRBJ1-5): EAGVAQSPRYKIIEKRQSVAFWCNPISGHATLYWYQQILGQGPKLLIQFQNNGVVDDSQLPKDRFSAERLKGVDSTLKIQPAKLEDSAVYLCASSLTTGNNQPQHFGDGTRLSIL.

The V and J genes are TRBV27 and TRBJ2-1; TRBD2 matches at 9 bases. From germline, CDR1 is MNHEY and CDR2 SMNVEV (reference sequence). After removal of 10 bases from V and 6 bases from J, the junction contained 16 bases not matched to a gene. The CDR3 sequence is 16 residues long. The CDR3 sequence: CATRPAGGWWGNEQFF. The CDR3 region has the DNA TGTGCCACCCGCCCAGCGGGAGGCTGGTGGGGCAATGAGCAGTTCTTC.

The genes are TRBV28 and TRBJ1-1; no reliable D call. The CDR3 is 12 residues long. CDR1 MDHEN and CDR2 SYDVKM come from the germline V gene. V lost 4 bases and J 6 bases, leaving 9 bases between the germline ends. As DNA, the CDR3 is TGTGCCAGCAGTTCCAATAGGGCTGAAGCTTTCTTT. Protein: CASSSNRAEAFF.

This chain uses TRBV7-2 with TRBJ2-1, with 14 bases fitting TRBD2. V gave up 5 bases and J gave up 6 bases; unmatched junction bases: 3. Per germline, CDR1 SGHTA and CDR2 FQGNSA. The length of the CDR3 is 15 residues. The CDR3, as DNA: TGTGCCAGCAGCCCGGGACTAGCGGGAGTCAATGAGCAGTTCTTC. This translates into CASSPGLAGVNEQFF. Together with reference TRBV7-2 and TRBJ2-1, the CDR3 gives the full variable domain: GAGVSQSPSNKVTEKGKDVELRCDPISGHTALYWYRQSLGQGLEFLIYFQGNSAPDKSGLPSDRFSAERTGGSVSTLTIQRTQQEDSAVYLCASSPGLAGVNEQFFGPGTRLTVL.

The CDR3 reads CASSSNRLYEQYF. The CDR3, as DNA: TGCGCCAGCAGCTCCAATCGCCTCTACGAGCAGTACTTC. This rearrangement joins TRBV5-1 to TRBJ2-7; D call uncertain. The CDR3 is 13 residues long. Per the germline V gene, CDR1 is SGHRS and CDR2 is YFSETQ. Trimming took 3 bases from V and 3 from J, leaving 10 bases between them.

The CDR3 sequence: CAISEGQGSTNEKLFF. The CDR3 coding sequence is TGTGCCATCAGTGAGGGGCAGGGCTCAACTAATGAAAAACTGTTTTTT. This chain joins TRBV10-3 and TRBJ1-4; D may be TRBD1 (5 bases). The ends were cut back, 2 bases at V and 0 bases at J, with 10 bases in the middle. This CDR3 is 16 amino acids long. Germline CDR1 ENHRY, CDR2 SYGVKD.